This TCR beta chain was sequenced for a study of blood T cell repertoires in COVID-19. About the research overall: Collection of acute and convalescent COVID-19 samples took place in the United States, Italy and Spain. Sample material is recorded as cDNA or gDNA derived from T cells, B-cell-depleted T cells, or PBMCs.

Under the authors' procedure: Amplifying reference gene primers gave estimates of nucleated cell counts. Measured with immunoSEQ multiplex PCR; TCRdb has only the in-frame clones, and not every one. The V and J calls and clone size are taken from that table; D and trimming were inferred from the DNA. The sample contains 260,000 or so clones, around 88% of which appear only once. Germline V gene data show CDR1 as WSHSY and CDR2 as SAAADI. V lost 3 bases, J lost 2 bases, and 5 bases stayed unmatched. The CDR3 spans 15 residues. The chain carries TRBV10-2 and TRBJ2-7, with 9 positions matching TRBD2. The sample taken for sequencing was peripheral blood. The source of this sequence is a man at least 80 years old with acute or convalescent COVID-19. CDR3 amino acids: CASSELAGGPYEQYF. The CDR3 DNA is TGCGCCAGCAGTGAATTGGCGGGGGGGCCCTACGAGCAGTACTTC.